This T cell receptor (beta chain) comes out of a study of spatial heterogeneity in lung cancer. Study-wide points: In tumors, expanded intratumoral alpha and beta TCR counts tracked mutation counts.

Trimming took off 2 bases at V and 0 bases at J, with 20 bases between the two ends. The CDR3 extends over 18 amino acids. Germline CDR1 DFQATT, CDR2 SNEGSKA (reference sequence). TCRdb re-analysed the 5' RACE reads in MiXCR, keeping a single row per CDR3 protein. The sample consists of about 1,500 distinct CDR3 sequences, 5.5% to 6% of them appearing once. Documented time point: sample taken at primary tumor resection. By sample fraction, this clonotype is medium-sized (0.01 to 0.1%). Its matching antigen is unknown. This beta chain slipped into a library made for alpha chains as a stray read, so its size is not meaningful.

The sequences come from lung tumor tissue, collected at surgery. The clonotype originates from a female donor with early-stage non-small cell lung cancer. This chain links TRBV20-1 with TRBJ2-4, with D perhaps TRBD2 (6 bases). CDR3 sequence reads: CSARPLPGVSTAKNIQYF. The CDR3 nucleotides are TGCAGTGCTAGACCCCTTCCGGGGGTGTCGACAGCCAAAAACATTCAGTACTTC.